This TCR beta chain derives from a study of shared clonotypes between healthy human individuals. Here immunoSEQ multiplex PCR was the method, and the copy in TCRdb shows in-frame clones only, minus some. The profile shows 100,000 or so clones, around half of them singletons. The specimen sequenced was PBMCs. The source of this sequence is a woman aged 40-49 years in good health. Some clones in this sample may be carry-over from other donors' samples.

CDR3 bases: TGTGCCAGCAGACTAGGGACTTCCACTGAGCAGTACTTC. Translation: CASRLGTSTEQYF. The chain joins TRBV28 to TRBJ2-5; a possible D gene is TRBD2 (6 bases). Germline V gene lookup returns CDR1 MDHEN and CDR2 SYDVKM. The CDR3 sequence is 13 residues long. V lost 6 bases, J lost 11 bases, and 19 bases lay in between.